Shown below are 23 T cell receptor beta chains from a single sample sequenced in a study of blood T cell repertoires in COVID-19. Data came from immunoSEQ multiplex PCR; TCRdb stores just in-frame clones and leaves some out. The sample includes approximately 74,000 clones, roughly 86% of them seen just once. What was sequenced was peripheral blood. Receptors originate from a man in his 70s with acute or convalescent COVID-19.

The chain couples TRBV10-3 to TRBJ2-1; 13 bases line up with TRBD2. The CDR3 covers 15 residues. V was pared by 2 bases and J by 7 bases, with 2 bases of the junction left unmatched. Germline CDR1 is ENHRY and CDR2 is SYGVKD. CDR3 sequence (DNA): TGTGCCATCAGTGAGGGACTAGCGGGAGTAAATGAGCAGTTCTTC. This codes for CAISEGLAGVNEQFF.

V is TRBV27 and J is TRBJ1-3, with unresolved D. Trimming removed 7 bases from V and 5 bases from J, with 12 bases in between. Germline V gene lookup returns CDR1 MNHEY and CDR2 SMNVEV (reference sequence). The CDR3 contains 13 residues. The CDR3 coding sequence is TGTGCCAGCACCCCGGGTCTAAGAAACACCATATATTTT. It translates to CASTPGLRNTIYF.

The rearrangement links TRBV13 to TRBJ2-7; D is perhaps TRBD1 (7 bases). Trimming pared 6 bases from V and 3 bases from J, leaving 21 bases between. This CDR3 contains 16 residues. Germline-derived CDR1 and CDR2 are PRHDT and FYEKMQ (reference sequence). The CDR3 coding sequence is TGTGCCAGCAGATGGTCCGGGACTCAGGGGGACTACGAGCAGTACTTC. This translates into CASRWSGTQGDYEQYF.

The chain carries TRBV10-2 and TRBJ2-1; 10 positions agree with TRBD2. The CDR3 contains 15 residues. The germline CDR1 and CDR2 sequences are WSHSY and SAAADI. Trimming took 5 bases from V and 6 from J; bases not matched to a gene: 7. The CDR3 DNA follows: TGCGCCAGCAGTCAAGCCGGGACTAGCGTCAATGAGCAGTTCTTC. Translation gives CASSQAGTSVNEQFF.

This chain connects TRBV7-2 to TRBJ2-7, with D uncertain. This CDR3 contains 14 residues. The V gene's germline CDR1 is SGHTA and CDR2 FQGNSA. Trimming took 3 bases from V and 0 from J, leaving 9 bases between them. CDR3 in amino acids: CASSFSRSSYEQYF. The CDR3 region has the DNA TGTGCCAGCAGCTTTAGTAGGAGCTCCTACGAGCAGTACTTC.

Remarks on this clone: At one boundary the junction diverges from the germline segment, which might be a read error. This rearrangement joins TRBV7-2 to TRBJ2-2; a weak D match, TRBD2 (6 bases). The length of the CDR3 is 15 residues. The germline CDR1 and CDR2 sequences are SGHTA and FQGNSA. The CDR3 region is CASSLAQRRTGGLFF. DNA for the CDR3: TGTGCCAGCAGCTTAGCGCAGCGTCGGACCGGGGGGCTGTTTTTT.

The V call is TRBV5-1, the J call TRBJ2-1, with 11 positions matching TRBD2. The CDR3 is made up of 16 amino acids. Germline V CDR1 and CDR2: SGHRS, YFSETQ. The V and J ends lost 3 bases and 4 bases, in that order; junction bases with no gene match: 6. In DNA, the CDR3 is TGCGCCAGCAGCTCCTCTAGCGGGAGGTCTTACAATGAGCAGTTCTTC. Translated, it gives CASSSSSGRSYNEQFF. Full variable domain (rest looked up from reference TRBV5-1 and TRBJ2-1): KAGVTQTPRYLIKTRGQQVTLSCSPISGHRSVSWYQQTPGQGLQFLFEYFSETQRNKGNFPGRFSGRQFSNSRSEMNVSTLELGDSALYLCASSSSSGRSYNEQFFGPGTRLTVL.

V usage is TRBV5-1 and J usage is TRBJ2-2; TRBD2 matches at 9 bases. The germline V gene encodes CDR1 SGHRS and CDR2 YFSETQ. The CDR3 covers 16 residues. Trimming took 1 base from V and 3 from J; bases not matched to a gene: 4. In DNA form, the CDR3 reads TGCGCCAGCAGCTTGTCTAGCGGGACATACACCGGGGAGCTGTTTTTT. Translation gives CASSLSSGTYTGELFF.

CDR3: CASSPTATANYGYTF. The CDR3, as DNA: TGCGCCAGCAGCCCCACAGCGACAGCGAACTATGGCTACACCTTC. This sequence joins TRBV4-1 and TRBJ1-2; a weak D match, TRBD1 (5 bases). Germline-derived CDR1 and CDR2 are MGHRA and YSYEKL. The CDR3 has 15 residues. Between the trimmed V and J ends, which lost 4 bases and 2 bases, there was a span of 14 bases.

The CDR3 region is CASSPLTRGTEAFF. CDR3 bases: TGTGCCAGCAGTCCCCTCACCCGGGGCACTGAAGCTTTCTTT. This chain uses TRBV28 with TRBJ1-1, with D uncertain. Per the germline V gene, CDR1 is MDHEN and CDR2 is SYDVKM. Trimming shortened V by 5 bases and J by 4 bases, and 14 bases separated the two germline ends. The CDR3 covers 14 residues. Combining the CDR3 with reference TRBV28 and TRBJ1-1 gives the whole variable domain DVKVTQSSRYLVKRTGEKVFLECVQDMDHENMFWYRQDPGLGLRLIYFSYDVKMKEKGDIPEGYSVSREKKERFSLILESASTNQTSMYLCASSPLTRGTEAFFGQGTRLTVV.

V is TRBV27 and J is TRBJ1-5, with a possible D match to TRBD1 (5 bases). Germline V gives CDR1 MNHEY, CDR2 SMNVEV (reference sequence). Trimming took 2 bases from V and 7 from J, leaving 12 bases between them. The CDR3 runs 14 residues. The CDR3 here is CASSLSPHRQPQHF. The CDR3 DNA reads as TGTGCCAGCAGTTTAAGTCCCCACAGGCAGCCCCAGCATTTT.

V is TRBV29-1 and J is TRBJ2-3; D gene ambiguous. The CDR3 runs to 13 residues. In germline, CDR1 is SQVTM, CDR2 ANQGSEA. V lost 4 bases to trimming and J lost 4 bases, with 12 bases between them. CDR3: CSVASLRADTQYF. DNA of the CDR3: TGCAGCGTTGCTTCTCTCCGGGCAGATACGCAGTATTTT.

A word on this clone: The same CDR3 also results from other DNA sequences found in this sample. V and J are TRBV5-1 and TRBJ2-7; tentatively, D is TRBD1 (5 bases). CDR3 length equals 14 residues. Trimming stripped 4 bases from V and 3 bases from J, with 14 bases between. CDR1 is SGHRS, CDR2 YFSETQ, per germline. CDR3 DNA: TGCGCCAGCAGCCCCGGTGACAGTCGCTACGAGCAGTACTTC. Translating gives CASSPGDSRYEQYF.

The V and J genes are TRBV6-5 and TRBJ1-2; unclear D gene. This CDR3 is 11 amino acids long. V was clipped by 7 bases and J by 7 bases, with 10 bases between them. Germline V gives CDR1 MNHEY, CDR2 SVGAGI. The CDR3: CASIGGSGYTF. The CDR3 nucleotides are TGTGCCAGCATAGGCGGAAGTGGCTACACCTTC.

To note about this clone: One junction end disagrees with the germline gene, perhaps due to a read error. The V and J genes are TRBV11-2 and TRBJ1-4, with TRBD1 matching 9 bases. There are 15 residues in the CDR3. Germline values: CDR1 SGHAT, CDR2 FQNNGV. DNA of the CDR3: TGTGCCAGCACCTTAACAGGGGGCGTTGGGGAAAAACTGTTTTTT. It is translated as CASTLTGGVGEKLFF.

V usage is TRBV19 and J usage is TRBJ2-2; D ambiguous. The germline V and J ends were trimmed by 1 base and 1 base, with 4 bases remaining between them. The length of the CDR3 is 14 residues. In germline, CDR1 is LNHDA, CDR2 SQIVND (reference sequence). This CDR3 reads CASSIGQNTGELFF. CDR3 bases: TGTGCCAGTAGTATAGGGCAGAACACCGGGGAGCTGTTTTTT.

This clone was detected once. The chain is built from TRBV7-2 and TRBJ1-2; D is unresolved. Trimming removed 1 base from V and 4 bases from J, with 13 bases in between. Germline CDR1 reads SGHTA; CDR2 reads FQGNSA. The CDR3 runs 15 residues. The CDR3 nucleotides read TGTGCCAGCAGCTTAGATTCCCTCCGGGGCTATGGCTACACCTTC. Protein sequence: CASSLDSLRGYGYTF. The entire variable domain, with the rest obtained from reference TRBV7-2 and TRBJ1-2, is as follows: GAGVSQSPSNKVTEKGKDVELRCDPISGHTALYWYRQSLGQGLEFLIYFQGNSAPDKSGLPSDRFSAERTGGSVSTLTIQRTQQEDSAVYLCASSLDSLRGYGYTFGSGTRLTVV.

J is TRBJ2-3 and V is TRBV19; a possible D gene is TRBD1 (8 bases). Trimming removed 6 bases from V and 1 base from J, with 14 bases in between. This CDR3 comprises 15 residues. Germline loops: CDR1 LNHDA, CDR2 SQIVND (reference sequence). The CDR3 sequence: CASSSGTGGTDTQYF. CDR3 sequence (DNA): TGTGCCAGTAGCAGCGGGACAGGTGGCACAGATACGCAGTATTTT.

The genes are TRBV28 and TRBJ1-6; 8 nucleotides agree with TRBD1. V trimming: 5 bases; J trimming: 9 bases; junction bases outside the gene matches: 9. The V gene's germline CDR1 is MDHEN and CDR2 SYDVKM. The CDR3 extends over 15 amino acids. CDR3 DNA: TGTGCCAGCAGTACAGGGGGGGGGTTGATTTCACCCCTCCACTTT. This codes for CASSTGGGLISPLHF. The complete variable domain, with remaining parts taken from reference TRBV28 and TRBJ1-6, reads DVKVTQSSRYLVKRTGEKVFLECVQDMDHENMFWYRQDPGLGLRLIYFSYDVKMKEKGDIPEGYSVSREKKERFSLILESASTNQTSMYLCASSTGGGLISPLHFGNGTRLTVT.

The rearrangement links TRBV28 to TRBJ1-5; D gene unclear. Deletions cut 3 bases from V and 11 bases from J, with 14 bases between. CDR1 is MDHEN, CDR2 SYDVKM, per germline. The CDR3 consists of 13 residues. The CDR3 DNA reads as TGTGCCAGCAGTTTGGGCAGCGGTTTGGCCCAGCATTTT. It translates to CASSLGSGLAQHF.

CDR3 bases: TGTGCCAGCAGTTACGTAGAAAGCTCACCCCTCCACTTT. It is translated as CASSYVESSPLHF. This chain links TRBV6-2 or TRBV6-3 with TRBJ1-6; D is uncertain. V dropped 2 bases and J dropped 10 bases, with 9 bases sitting between them. The CDR3 is 13 amino acids. CDR1 and CDR2 from the germline V gene are MNHEY and SVGEGT.

This clone appeared once. The V and J genes are TRBV3-1 (or the pseudogene TRBV3-2) and TRBJ1-3; D is unclear. V lost 0 bases, J lost 0 bases, and 12 bases lay in between. This CDR3 spans 17 amino acids. CDR1 is LGHDT, CDR2 YNNKEL, per germline (reference sequence). Here the CDR3 DNA reads TGTGCCAGCAGCCAAGATCTACAGTCCAACTCTGGAAACACCATATATTTT. Its protein is CASSQDLQSNSGNTIYF.

The genes are TRBV9 and TRBJ2-7; 11 bases line up with TRBD2. Germline loops: CDR1 SGDLS, CDR2 YYNGEE. V dropped 0 bases and J dropped 3; count of bases not matched to a gene: 2. This CDR3 has 15 amino acids. CDR3 bases: TGTGCCAGCAGCGTAGGAGGGACTAGCGGCTACGAGCAGTACTTC. It specifies CASSVGGTSGYEQYF.